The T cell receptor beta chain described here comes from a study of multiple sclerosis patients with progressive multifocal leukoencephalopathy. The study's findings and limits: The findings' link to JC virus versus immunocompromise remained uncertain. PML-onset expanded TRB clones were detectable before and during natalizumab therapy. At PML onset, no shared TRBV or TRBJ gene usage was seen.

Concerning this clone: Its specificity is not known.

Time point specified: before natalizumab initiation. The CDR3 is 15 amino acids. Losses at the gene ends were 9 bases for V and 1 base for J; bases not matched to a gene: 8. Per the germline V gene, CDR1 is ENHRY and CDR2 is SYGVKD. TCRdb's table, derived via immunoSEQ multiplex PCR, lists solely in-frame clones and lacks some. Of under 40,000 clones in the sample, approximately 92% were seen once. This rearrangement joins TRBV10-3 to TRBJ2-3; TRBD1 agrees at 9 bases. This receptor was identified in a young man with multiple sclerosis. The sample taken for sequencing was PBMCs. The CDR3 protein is CAIRTGEGGTDTQYF. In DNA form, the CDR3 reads TGTGCCATTAGGACAGGGGAAGGGGGCACAGATACGCAGTATTTT.